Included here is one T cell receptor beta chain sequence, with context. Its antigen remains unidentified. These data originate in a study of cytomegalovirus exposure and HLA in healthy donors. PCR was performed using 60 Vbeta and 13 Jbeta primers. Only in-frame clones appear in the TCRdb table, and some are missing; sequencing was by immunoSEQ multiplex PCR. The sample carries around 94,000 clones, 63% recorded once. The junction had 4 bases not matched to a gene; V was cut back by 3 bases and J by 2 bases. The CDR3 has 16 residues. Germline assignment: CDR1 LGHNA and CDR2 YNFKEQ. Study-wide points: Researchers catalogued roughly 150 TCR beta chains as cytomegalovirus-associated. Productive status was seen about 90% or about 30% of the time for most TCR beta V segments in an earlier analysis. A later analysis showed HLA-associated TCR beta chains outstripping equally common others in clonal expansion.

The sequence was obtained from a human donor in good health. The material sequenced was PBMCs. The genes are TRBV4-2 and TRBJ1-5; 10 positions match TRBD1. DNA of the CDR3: TGTGCCAGCAGCCACCCCGGGACAGGGGGCAATCAGCCCCAGCATTTT. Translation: CASSHPGTGGNQPQHF.